The 30 T cell receptor beta chains below come from one sample, sequenced in a study of vaccination effects on CD4 cells after COVID-19. Method: immunoSEQ multiplex PCR; TCRdb's copy keeps in-frame clones and lacks some. The table records about 18,000 clones, less than 85% of them present only once. Their recognized antigens are unknown. Expansion of antigen-specific CD4+ T cells with viral peptide pools was carried out by the ViraFEST assay before sequencing. Cultured cells yielded isolated CD4+ T cells after less than 11 days. This individual tested PCR-positive for SARS-CoV-2 infection between March and December 2020. The vaccine given was either BNT162b2 or mRNA-1273, in two doses. The material sequenced was CD4+ T cells from PBMCs cultured with SARS-CoV-2 spike peptides, taken after COVID-19 vaccination. Source of these receptors: a human donor who had a prior SARS-CoV-2 infection.

Written as DNA, the CDR3 is TGCAGCGTTCTCCGGGACAGGTTTGATGAAAAACTGTTTTTT. This encodes CSVLRDRFDEKLFF. The chain employs TRBV29-1 and TRBJ1-4; 8 positions agree with TRBD1. The CDR3 length is 14 residues. CDR1 and CDR2 (germline): SQVTM, ANQGSEA. J gave up 6 bases and V 5 bases, and 8 bases lay outside the gene matches.

The gene calls are TRBV4-3 and TRBJ1-4, with D unclear. CDR1 is LGHNA and CDR2 is YSLEER in the germline V gene. The CDR3 is 18 amino acids. Trimming stripped 1 base from V and 0 bases from J, with 15 bases between. The CDR3 bases are TGCGCCAGCAGCCAAGGCTCTTCCGGGAGACCAACTAATGAAAAACTGTTTTTT. As protein: CASSQGSSGRPTNEKLFF.

V and J are TRBV30 and TRBJ1-2, with D possibly TRBD1 on 6 matching bases. Trimming took 4 bases from V and 5 from J, leaving 17 bases between them. Germline V CDR1 and CDR2: GTSNPN, SVGIG (reference sequence). The CDR3 has 14 amino acids. The CDR3 spells CAWTKDREGYGYTF. The CDR3 DNA follows: TGTGCCTGGACCAAGGACAGAGAGGGTTATGGCTACACCTTC.

V and J are TRBV4-2 and TRBJ2-7, with TRBD1 matching over 8 bases. The CDR3 runs to 17 residues. CDR1 and CDR2 (germline): LGHNA, YNFKEQ. V shed 4 bases, J shed 0 bases, and the junction held 11 bases outside the gene matches. The CDR3 here is CASSRRGGDRSSYEQYF. As DNA, the CDR3 is TGTGCCAGCAGCCGTAGAGGAGGGGACAGGAGCTCCTACGAGCAGTACTTC.

This clone was detected only a few times. V usage is TRBV18 and J usage is TRBJ2-7; 7 nucleotides align to TRBD1. CDR1 and CDR2 (germline): KGHSH, LQKENI. This CDR3 region has 13 residues. J was trimmed by 7 bases and V by 3 bases; bases with no gene match: 6. The DNA of the CDR3 is TGTGCCAGCTCACCCGGGACAGTCGGGGAGCAGTACTTC. Translated: CASSPGTVGEQYF.

J is TRBJ2-7 and V is TRBV9; D is ambiguous. Deletions cut 3 bases from V and 6 bases from J, with 13 bases between. In germline, CDR1 is SGDLS, CDR2 YYNGEE. This CDR3 spans 13 amino acids. The chain's CDR3 is CASSAQMGSEQYF. DNA for the CDR3: TGTGCCAGCAGCGCCCAGATGGGTTCCGAGCAGTACTTC.

The chain has TRBV16 and TRBJ2-5; D might be TRBD1 (6 bases). From germline, CDR1 is KGHSY and CDR2 FQNENV. This CDR3 is built from 16 residues. The germline V and J ends were trimmed by 0 bases and 0 bases, with 11 bases remaining between them. DNA of the CDR3: TGTGCCAGCAGCCAATCTGGGGGCTTTTACCAAGAGACCCAGTACTTC. It encodes CASSQSGGFYQETQYF.

V is TRBV6-6 and J is TRBJ2-7, with D possibly matching TRBD2 (6 bases). Germline-derived CDR1 and CDR2 are MNHNY and SVGAGI (reference sequence). The CDR3 spans 12 residues. The V gene lost 5 bases and the J gene lost 5 bases, with 10 bases spanning the gap. In DNA form, the CDR3 reads TGTGCCAGCAGTCCCGGGAGAAACGAGCAGTACTTC. Encoded protein: CASSPGRNEQYF.

This clone was seen only a few times. J is TRBJ2-1 and V is TRBV11-3; D is unresolved. The germline V and J ends were trimmed by 2 bases and 0 bases, with 8 bases remaining between them. Per germline, CDR1 SGHNT and CDR2 YENEEA. The CDR3 length is 15 residues. CDR3 in amino acids: CASSLRPASYNEQFF. CDR3 nucleotide sequence: TGTGCCAGCAGCTTACGCCCAGCCTCCTACAATGAGCAGTTCTTC.

Notes on this clone: As the CDR3 is not closed by the conserved phenylalanine or tryptophan, this likely results from a read error. The chain couples TRBV6-4 to TRBJ2-3, with TRBD2 as a possible D gene (7 bases). The germline V gene has CDR1 MRHNA and CDR2 SNTAGT. V was shortened by 7 bases and J by 0 bases, with 14 bases between the two germline ends. There are 15 residues in the CDR3. The CDR3 region is CASTDGGGSTDTQYL. CDR3 nucleotides: TGTGCCAGCACCGATGGGGGGGGCAGCACAGATACGCAGTATCTT.

This sequence joins TRBV2 and TRBJ2-1; D ambiguous. The CDR3 has 10 amino acids. Looked up from germline, CDR1 is SNHLY and CDR2 is FYNNEI. V was clipped by 8 bases and J by 7 bases, with 6 bases between them. The CDR3 DNA follows: TGTGCCAGCCATTTGAATGAGCAGTTCTTC. Protein product: CASHLNEQFF.

The chain has TRBV4-2 and TRBJ1-2, with D possibly being TRBD1 (6 bases). Germline V lookup: CDR1 LGHNA, CDR2 YNFKEQ. The CDR3 runs 16 residues. V was cut by 1 base and J by 4 bases, with 16 bases left in between. CDR3 coding DNA: TGTGCCAGCAGCCAAGGGCTCGGGGGCTACACCTATGGCTACACCTTC. This gives the protein CASSQGLGGYTYGYTF.

The chain employs TRBV6-4 and TRBJ1-3; unclear D gene. This CDR3 region has 20 residues. Germline CDR1 is MRHNA and CDR2 is SNTAGT. V was pared by 5 bases and J by 0 bases, with 26 bases between. The CDR3 loop reads CASSHFYEWALKFSGNTIYF. CDR3 sequence (DNA): TGTGCCAGCAGTCACTTTTATGAGTGGGCTTTGAAGTTCTCTGGAAACACCATATATTTT.

The V call is TRBV16, the J call TRBJ2-6; D unresolved. CDR3 length: 15 residues. Germline assignment: CDR1 KGHSY and CDR2 FQNENV. V shed 0 bases and J shed 0 bases, with 3 bases lying between them. CDR3 amino acids: CASSQSVSGANVLTF. The CDR3, as DNA: TGTGCCAGCAGCCAATCGGTCTCTGGGGCCAACGTCCTGACTTTC. Filled out from reference TRBV16 and TRBJ2-6, the complete variable domain reads GEEVAQTPKHLVRGEGQKAKLYCAPIKGHSYVFWYQQVLKNEFKFLISFQNENVFDETGMPKERFSAKCLPNSPCSLEIQATKLEDSAVYFCASSQSVSGANVLTFGAGSRLTVL.

The gene calls are TRBV29-1 and TRBJ2-1; TRBD2 aligns across 15 bases. Trimming cost V 7 bases and J 13 bases; bases outside gene matches: 8. Germline loops: CDR1 SQVTM, CDR2 ANQGSEA. This CDR3 comprises 13 residues. CDR3 coding DNA: TGCAGCGCGGGACTAGCGGGGGGCCAGGCCCAGTTCTTC. Its protein is CSAGLAGGQAQFF.

This clone turned up a few times. The rearrangement joins TRBV7-9 to TRBJ2-3; TRBD2 agrees at 16 bases. This CDR3 is built from 18 residues. V was pared by 5 bases and J by 3 bases, with 8 bases of the junction left unmatched. Germline lookup yields CDR1 SEHNR and CDR2 FQNEAQ (reference sequence). The CDR3 here is CASSLGLAGGPVTDTQYF. In nucleotides, the CDR3 is TGTGCCAGCAGCCTGGGACTAGCGGGAGGGCCCGTTACAGATACGCAGTATTTT.

This chain joins TRBV27 and TRBJ2-5; 10 positions match TRBD1. The CDR3 has 17 amino acids. The germline V gene has CDR1 MNHEY and CDR2 SMNVEV (reference sequence). V gave up 9 bases and J gave up 5 bases; unmatched junction bases: 18. The CDR3 region is CASMRVAGTGVSETQYF. The DNA for the CDR3 is TGTGCCAGTATGCGAGTTGCCGGGACAGGGGTTTCGGAGACCCAGTACTTC.

The CDR3 here is CASSKSRVTNSPLHF. The CDR3 DNA reads TGTGCCAGCAGCAAAAGCCGGGTTACTAATTCACCCCTCCACTTT. The chain couples TRBV7-9 to TRBJ1-6; D remains unclear. Trimming removed 5 bases at V and 6 bases at J, with 14 bases between. The CDR3 runs 15 residues. CDR1 SEHNR and CDR2 FQNEAQ come from the germline V gene (reference sequence).

The gene calls are TRBV5-1 and TRBJ2-7; 10 bases agree with TRBD2. The junction had 3 bases not matched to a gene; V was cut back by 0 bases and J by 0 bases. Looked up from germline, CDR1 is SGHRS and CDR2 is YFSETQ. The CDR3 runs 16 residues. Here the CDR3 DNA reads TGCGCCAGCAGCTTGGGGCTAGCGGGGGACTCCTACGAGCAGTACTTC. Protein product: CASSLGLAGDSYEQYF.

The CDR3: CASSHPLAAGELFF. CDR3 sequence (DNA): TGTGCCAGCAGCCACCCACTAGCGGCCGGGGAGCTGTTTTTT. The chain has TRBV4-2 and TRBJ2-2; 8 bases are a match to TRBD2. This CDR3 spans 14 amino acids. Germline CDR1 reads LGHNA; CDR2 reads YNFKEQ. V lost 3 bases and J lost 6; bases outside the gene matches: 3.

This clone showed up just once. V gene TRBV30 combines with J gene TRBJ2-7; D gene unclear. The germline V gene encodes CDR1 GTSNPN and CDR2 SVGIG (reference sequence). The CDR3 totals 13 residues. V was shortened by 1 base and J by 7 bases, with 14 bases between the two germline ends. CDR3 sequence reads: CAWSGFFLGEQYF. CDR3 in DNA: TGTGCCTGGAGTGGATTTTTTCTGGGTGAGCAGTACTTC.

This sequence joins TRBV2 and TRBJ2-5; D is undetermined. V lost 3 bases, J lost 5 bases, and 13 bases lay in between. There are 14 residues in the CDR3. Germline-derived CDR1 and CDR2 are SNHLY and FYNNEI. The CDR3 bases are TGTGCCAGCAGTGAGAGAGGAGCTGGGGAGACCCAGTACTTC. Translation gives CASSERGAGETQYF.

This clone was seen a handful of times. The rearrangement links TRBV11-2 to TRBJ2-1; D perhaps matches TRBD2 (6 bases). This CDR3 is 14 amino acids long. The germline V gene has CDR1 SGHAT and CDR2 FQNNGV. The V end lost 5 bases, the J end lost 9 bases, and 17 bases lay between the germline ends. The CDR3 spells CASSPLAGWSEQFF. The CDR3 nucleotides are TGTGCCAGCAGCCCTCTCGCGGGATGGAGTGAGCAGTTCTTC. The full variable domain, with the rest looked up from reference TRBV11-2 and TRBJ2-1, is EAGVAQSPRYKIIEKRQSVAFWCNPISGHATLYWYQQILGQGPKLLIQFQNNGVVDDSQLPKDRFSAERLKGVDSTLKIQPAKLEDSAVYLCASSPLAGWSEQFFGPGTRLTVL.

This clone was seen only once. The V and J genes are TRBV4-2 and TRBJ2-7, with 14 bases that match TRBD2. This CDR3 spans 17 amino acids. Germline lookup yields CDR1 LGHNA and CDR2 YNFKEQ. The J segment lost 6 bases and the V segment lost 1 base, leaving 8 bases of the junction unmatched. In DNA, the CDR3 is TGTGCCAGCAGCCAAGCGGGGACTAGCGGGGGATACGGCGAGCAGTACTTC. It translates to CASSQAGTSGGYGEQYF.

J is TRBJ2-7 and V is TRBV18; tentatively, D is TRBD1 (5 bases). The CDR3 totals 14 residues. CDR1 and CDR2 (germline): KGHSH, LQKENI. V dropped 3 bases and J dropped 2 bases, with 11 bases sitting between them. The CDR3 sequence: CASSPRTSTYEQYF. The CDR3 nucleotides read TGTGCCAGCTCACCCCGGACAAGTACCTACGAGCAGTACTTC.

The J gene is TRBJ1-2, the V gene TRBV19; the D is unclear. V was pared by 5 bases and J by 0 bases, with 13 bases between. Germline V gene sequence: CDR1 LNHDA, CDR2 SQIVND (reference sequence). This CDR3 has 15 residues. This CDR3 reads CASSRSPDTNYGYTF. The CDR3 DNA reads TGTGCCAGTAGTCGCTCACCGGATACTAACTATGGCTACACCTTC.

The chain employs TRBV28 and TRBJ1-2; weak D call: TRBD1 (5 bases). Per the germline V gene, CDR1 is MDHEN and CDR2 is SYDVKM. CDR3 length: 13 amino acids. V was clipped by 8 bases and J by 5 bases, with 15 bases between them. The CDR3 region has the DNA TGTGCCAGCTCCCCGGGGGTGGAGTATGGCTACACCTTC. The encoded protein is CASSPGVEYGYTF.

The chain links TRBV5-6 to TRBJ2-7; D tentatively fits TRBD1 or TRBD2 (5 bases each). Between the trimmed V and J ends, which lost 3 bases and 3 bases, there was a span of 13 bases. The CDR3 consists of 14 residues. Germline V gene sequence: CDR1 SGHDT, CDR2 YYEEEE. CDR3 DNA sequence: TGTGCCAGCAGCTCCCGGGACGCAAGCTACGAGCAGTACTTC. Translating gives CASSSRDASYEQYF.

The chain couples TRBV5-4 to TRBJ1-1; 7 nucleotides align to TRBD1. From germline, CDR1 is SGHNT and CDR2 YYREEE (reference sequence). The length of the CDR3 is 14 residues. The ends lost 3 bases at V and 0 bases at J; junction bases unmatched: 2. CDR3 loop: CASSWDSLNTEAFF. The CDR3 DNA reads as TGTGCCAGCAGCTGGGACAGCCTGAACACTGAAGCTTTCTTT.

The V gene is TRBV6-5, the J gene TRBJ2-7; TRBD1 matches 7 bases. This CDR3 contains 15 residues. The V gene end was trimmed by 6 bases and the J gene end by 2 bases; junction bases not matched to a gene: 10. Germline V gives CDR1 MNHEY, CDR2 SVGAGI. CDR3 protein: CASSRDRDPTYEQYF. In nucleotides, the CDR3 is TGTGCCAGCAGCCGCGACAGGGACCCAACCTACGAGCAGTACTTC.